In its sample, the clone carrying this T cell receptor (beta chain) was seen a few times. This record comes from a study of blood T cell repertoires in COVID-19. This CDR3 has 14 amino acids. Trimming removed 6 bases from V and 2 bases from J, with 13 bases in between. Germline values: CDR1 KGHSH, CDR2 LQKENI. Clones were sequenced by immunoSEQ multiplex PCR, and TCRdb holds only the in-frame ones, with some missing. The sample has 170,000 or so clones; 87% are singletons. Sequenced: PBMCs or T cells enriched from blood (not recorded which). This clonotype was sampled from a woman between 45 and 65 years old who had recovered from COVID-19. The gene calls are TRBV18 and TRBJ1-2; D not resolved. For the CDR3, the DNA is TGTGCCAGCTCCCAAGGAGGTCAGAACTATGGCTACACCTTC. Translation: CASSQGGQNYGYTF.